These 27 T cell receptor beta chains were sequenced from one sample in a study of blood T cell repertoires in COVID-19. Libraries were prepared by immunoSEQ multiplex PCR; TCRdb keeps only in-frame clonotypes and omits some of them. The data hold about 70,000 clones, with approximately 80% observed a single time. Sequencing input: peripheral blood. All receptors derive from a woman in her 70s with acute or convalescent COVID-19.

CDR3 sequence reads: CASSLSQGSQETQYF. CDR3 nucleotide sequence: TGTGCCAGCAGTTTATCACAGGGTTCCCAAGAGACCCAGTACTTC. The V and J genes are TRBV27 and TRBJ2-5; TRBD1 might be the D (6 bases). Per germline, CDR1 MNHEY and CDR2 SMNVEV (reference sequence). This CDR3 is built from 15 residues. V was cut by 0 bases and J by 1 base, with 9 bases left in between.

J is TRBJ1-2 and V is TRBV28, with 10 bases that match TRBD1. V shed 4 bases and J 8 bases; nucleotides not matched to a gene: 10. This CDR3 is 15 amino acids long. Germline CDR1 reads MDHEN; CDR2 reads SYDVKM. The chain's CDR3 is CASSWTRDRGYGYTF. The CDR3 DNA sequence: TGTGCCAGCAGTTGGACCCGGGACAGGGGTTACGGCTACACCTTC.

This clone was detected once. The V and J genes are TRBV19 and TRBJ1-1, with D unclear. The CDR3 totals 14 residues. Deletions cut 4 bases from V and 4 bases from J, with 13 bases between. The germline CDR1 and CDR2 sequences are LNHDA and SQIVND (reference sequence). CDR3 in amino acids: CASSNPGYGTEAFF. As DNA, the CDR3 is TGTGCCAGTAGTAATCCGGGGTACGGCACTGAAGCTTTCTTT.

The CDR3 spells CASRGTRACQPQHF. DNA for the CDR3: TGTGCCAGCCGCGGGACCCGGGCTTGTCAGCCCCAGCATTTT. The chain couples TRBV21-1 to TRBJ1-5. TRBV21-1 constitutes a pseudogene. CDR3 length equals 14 residues.

V usage is TRBV18 and J usage is TRBJ1-1; 8 bases map to TRBD1. The V gene's germline CDR1 is KGHSH and CDR2 LQKENI. This CDR3 is 17 amino acids long. The ends lost 5 bases at V and 0 bases at J; junction bases unmatched: 11. The CDR3 sequence: CASSTFSSGGLNTEAFF. CDR3 sequence (DNA): TGTGCCAGCTCAACCTTTTCTTCAGGGGGCTTGAACACTGAAGCTTTCTTT.

This chain joins TRBV28 and TRBJ1-4, with no clear D. In germline, CDR1 is MDHEN, CDR2 SYDVKM. The CDR3 spans 14 residues. V lost 7 bases to trimming and J lost 4 bases, with 13 bases between them. CDR3 sequence reads: CASTKFGVNEKLFF. DNA of the CDR3: TGTGCCAGCACTAAATTCGGGGTTAATGAAAAACTGTTTTTT.

The chain employs TRBV4-1 and TRBJ2-5, with D possibly being TRBD2 (6 bases). Trimming pared 1 base from V and 2 bases from J, leaving 20 bases between. Germline CDR1 MGHRA, CDR2 YSYEKL. This CDR3 has 18 amino acids. CDR3 amino acids: CASSQVSTASGRQETQYF. Here the CDR3 DNA reads TGCGCCAGCAGCCAAGTCTCCACGGCAAGCGGGCGTCAAGAGACCCAGTACTTC.

Comment on this clone: Other DNA sequences in this sample translate to the same CDR3. The rearrangement links TRBV6-5 to TRBJ1-6; 8 nucleotides agree with TRBD1. This CDR3 comprises 14 residues. The J segment lost 6 bases and the V segment lost 5 bases, leaving 3 bases of the junction unmatched. Per germline, CDR1 MNHEY and CDR2 SVGAGI. The CDR3, as DNA: TGTGCCAGCAGTCGGACAGGGCCTAATTCACCCCTCCACTTT. Its translation is CASSRTGPNSPLHF.

The chain uses TRBV29-1 and TRBJ1-1; D is undetermined. Per germline, CDR1 SQVTM and CDR2 ANQGSEA. The V gene lost 4 bases and the J gene lost 5 bases, with 5 bases spanning the gap. There are 10 residues in the CDR3. The CDR3 sequence: CSVGRTEAFF. CDR3 DNA sequence: TGCAGCGTTGGGAGGACTGAAGCTTTCTTT.

V usage is TRBV6-5 and J usage is TRBJ1-5, with TRBD1 as a possible D gene (6 bases). The CDR3 totals 13 residues. CDR1 is MNHEY and CDR2 is SVGAGI in the germline V gene. V was trimmed by 4 bases and J by 8 bases, leaving 12 bases between them. The CDR3 sequence: CASSSTRTEPQHF. The CDR3 coding sequence is TGTGCCAGCAGTTCCACAAGGACAGAGCCCCAGCATTTT.

This chain joins TRBV19 and TRBJ1-5; D is possibly TRBD1 (5 bases). Trimming removed 1 base at V and 3 bases at J, with 10 bases between. The germline V gene has CDR1 LNHDA and CDR2 SQIVND (reference sequence). The CDR3 runs to 15 residues. CDR3 sequence (DNA): TGTGCCAGTAGTATAGTCTGGGGGGACAATCAGCCCCAGCATTTT. This gives the protein CASSIVWGDNQPQHF.

The rearrangement uses TRBV3-1 (or the pseudogene TRBV3-2) and TRBJ2-2, with 11 bases that match TRBD2. V shed 8 bases, J shed 7 bases, and the junction held 12 bases outside the gene matches. This CDR3 is 16 amino acids long. CDR1 LGHDT and CDR2 YNNKEL come from the germline V gene (reference sequence). This CDR3 reads CASAEVAGGRYGELFF. The CDR3 DNA is TGTGCCAGCGCAGAGGTAGCGGGAGGGCGATACGGGGAGCTGTTTTTT.

The chain carries TRBV12-3 or TRBV12-4 and TRBJ1-2, with D hard to call. The ends were cut back, 6 bases at V and 3 bases at J, with 8 bases in the middle. This CDR3 is 12 amino acids long. The CDR3 sequence is CASSYGDYGYTF. DNA for the CDR3: TGTGCCAGCAGCTACGGAGACTATGGCTACACCTTC.

The gene calls are TRBV19 and TRBJ1-6; 10 bases are a match to TRBD1. Germline CDR1 and CDR2: LNHDA and SQIVND (reference sequence). The CDR3 spans 16 residues. The J segment lost 6 bases and the V segment lost 7 bases, leaving 9 bases of the junction unmatched. As DNA, the CDR3 is TGTGCCAGTACCCCGGCGGGGACAGGGGTTAATTCACCCCTCCACTTT. Amino acids: CASTPAGTGVNSPLHF.

The chain uses TRBV2 and TRBJ1-2; 7 positions agree with TRBD1. Per the germline V gene, CDR1 is SNHLY and CDR2 is FYNNEI. V shed 0 bases, J shed 8 bases, and the junction held 6 bases outside the gene matches. The CDR3 has 14 residues. The CDR3 DNA follows: TGTGCCAGCAGTGAAGCGCTGACAGGGCTCGGCTACACCTTC. Encoded protein: CASSEALTGLGYTF.

The J gene is TRBJ1-2, the V gene TRBV24-1; D remains unclear. Germline assignment: CDR1 KGHDR and CDR2 SFDVKD. The germline V and J ends were trimmed by 3 bases and 10 bases, with 17 bases remaining between them. CDR3 length: 14 amino acids. CDR3 in DNA: TGTGCCACCAGTGATCCACTATCTGAGGTGGTCTACACCTTC. It translates to CATSDPLSEVVYTF.

This rearrangement joins TRBV10-1 to TRBJ2-7, with 16 bases lining up with TRBD2. This CDR3 has 17 amino acids. J lost 5 bases, V lost 0 bases, and 4 bases had no gene match. Germline V gene sequence: CDR1 WNHNN, CDR2 SYGVQD (reference sequence). The CDR3 region is CASSESGLAGGPHEQYF. In nucleotides, the CDR3 is TGCGCCAGCAGTGAGTCGGGACTAGCGGGAGGGCCTCACGAGCAGTACTTC.

CDR3 residues: CASSSGLAGRDSEQFF. DNA for the CDR3: TGTGCCAGTAGTAGTGGTCTAGCGGGGCGGGATAGTGAGCAGTTCTTC. The chain employs TRBV19 and TRBJ2-1; TRBD2 matches 9 bases. The CDR3 has 16 amino acids. Per germline, CDR1 LNHDA and CDR2 SQIVND (reference sequence). V lost 4 bases and J lost 9; bases outside the gene matches: 13.

The chain carries TRBV4-1 and TRBJ1-2, with a tentative D call TRBD1 (5 bases). The CDR3 extends over 13 amino acids. Trimming took 1 base from V and 6 from J, leaving 9 bases between them. Germline-derived CDR1 and CDR2 are MGHRA and YSYEKL. CDR3 DNA: TGCGCCAGCAGCCAAGCGTCGGGGGATGGCTACACCTTC. Protein sequence: CASSQASGDGYTF.

The rearrangement uses TRBV27 and TRBJ1-1; D might be TRBD1 (6 bases). Trimming took off 2 bases at V and 10 bases at J, with 20 bases between the two ends. Per the germline V gene, CDR1 is MNHEY and CDR2 is SMNVEV (reference sequence). This CDR3 has 15 amino acids. This chain's CDR3 is CASSLRSGTLGLAFF. The CDR3 DNA sequence: TGTGCCAGCAGTTTACGCTCCGGGACATTAGGGTTAGCTTTCTTT.

This chain uses TRBV18 with TRBJ1-1, with TRBD1 matching over 11 bases. Trimming took 1 base from V and 4 from J; bases not matched to a gene: 2. The germline CDR1 and CDR2 sequences are KGHSH and LQKENI. The CDR3 totals 15 residues. The CDR3 sequence is CASSPRDRGATEAFF. CDR3 nucleotides: TGTGCCAGCTCACCACGGGACAGGGGGGCCACTGAAGCTTTCTTT.

This clone was seen a handful of times. The CDR3 region has the DNA TGTGCCAGCAGCTTAGTAGATAATCAGCCCCAGCATTTT. It yields the protein CASSLVDNQPQHF. V is TRBV7-2 and J is TRBJ1-5; no clear D gene. The V gene lost 1 base and the J gene lost 4 bases, with 5 bases spanning the gap. There are 13 residues in the CDR3. Germline V gene sequence: CDR1 SGHTA, CDR2 FQGNSA. Filled out from reference TRBV7-2 and TRBJ1-5, the complete variable domain reads GAGVSQSPSNKVTEKGKDVELRCDPISGHTALYWYRQSLGQGLEFLIYFQGNSAPDKSGLPSDRFSAERTGGSVSTLTIQRTQQEDSAVYLCASSLVDNQPQHFGDGTRLSIL.

The chain links TRBV6-2 or TRBV6-3 to TRBJ2-1, with 8 bases that match TRBD2. Trimming took 6 bases from V and 8 from J; bases not matched to a gene: 12. The CDR3 spans 15 residues. Germline V gives CDR1 MNHEY, CDR2 SVGEGT. The CDR3 here is CASSKPGLVGYEQFF. CDR3 in DNA: TGTGCCAGCAGCAAGCCGGGACTAGTAGGCTATGAGCAGTTCTTC.

This clone was seen once. This chain joins TRBV5-1 and TRBJ2-5; 9 bases fit TRBD2. This CDR3 is built from 17 residues. V was clipped by 4 bases and J by 2 bases; unmatched bases: 12. Germline loops: CDR1 SGHRS, CDR2 YFSETQ. The CDR3 protein is CASSPSSLTSGQETQYF. In nucleotides, the CDR3 is TGCGCCAGCAGCCCGTCTTCTCTGACTAGCGGACAAGAGACCCAGTACTTC.

This clone was observed once. The V call is TRBV20-1, the J call TRBJ2-1; D gene ambiguous. The germline gives CDR1 DFQATT, CDR2 SNEGSKA (reference sequence). The CDR3 is 11 amino acids. Trimming took off 2 bases at V and 3 bases at J, with 2 bases between the two ends. CDR3 residues: CSARLYNEQFF. CDR3 DNA: TGCAGTGCTAGACTCTACAATGAGCAGTTCTTC.

The V gene is TRBV6-5, the J gene TRBJ2-2; possible D gene TRBD2, 6 bases. V shed 3 bases and J shed 4 bases, with 12 bases lying between them. CDR3 length: 15 residues. The V gene's germline CDR1 is MNHEY and CDR2 SVGAGI. CDR3 coding DNA: TGTGCCAGCAGTTATGGGGACTTTTTCACCGGGGAGCTGTTTTTT. It yields the protein CASSYGDFFTGELFF.

The V call is TRBV27, the J call TRBJ1-2, with D unclear. The length of the CDR3 is 14 residues. The germline V gene has CDR1 MNHEY and CDR2 SMNVEV (reference sequence). V was cut by 4 bases and J by 4 bases, with 13 bases left in between. This chain's CDR3 is CASSSQSAFYGYTF. The CDR3, as DNA: TGTGCCAGCAGTTCACAGTCCGCCTTCTATGGCTACACCTTC.